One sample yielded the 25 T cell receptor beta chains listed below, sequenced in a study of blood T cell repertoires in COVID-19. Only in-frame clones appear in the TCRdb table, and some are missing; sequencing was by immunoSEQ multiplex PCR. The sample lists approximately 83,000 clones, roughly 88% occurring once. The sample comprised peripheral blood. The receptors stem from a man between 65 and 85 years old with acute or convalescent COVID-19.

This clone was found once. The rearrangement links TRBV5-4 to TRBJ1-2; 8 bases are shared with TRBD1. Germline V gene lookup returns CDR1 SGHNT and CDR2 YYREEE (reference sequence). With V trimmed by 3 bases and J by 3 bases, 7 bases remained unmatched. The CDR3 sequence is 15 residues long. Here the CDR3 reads CASSSQATGDYGYTF. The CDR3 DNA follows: TGTGCCAGCAGCTCCCAAGCGACAGGGGACTATGGCTACACCTTC.

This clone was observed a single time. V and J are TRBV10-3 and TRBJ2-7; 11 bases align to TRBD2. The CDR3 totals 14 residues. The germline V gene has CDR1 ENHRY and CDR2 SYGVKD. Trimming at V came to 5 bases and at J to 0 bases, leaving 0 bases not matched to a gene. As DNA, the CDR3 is TGTGCCATCAGTCTAGCGGGGGGCTCCTACGAGCAGTACTTC. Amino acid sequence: CAISLAGGSYEQYF.

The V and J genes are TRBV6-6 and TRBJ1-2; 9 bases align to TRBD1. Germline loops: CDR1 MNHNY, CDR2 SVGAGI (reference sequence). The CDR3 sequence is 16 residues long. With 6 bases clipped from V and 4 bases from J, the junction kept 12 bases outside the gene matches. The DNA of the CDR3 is TGTGCCAGCAGAGATGGAAACAGGGGGCATGGCTATGGCTACACCTTC. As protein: CASRDGNRGHGYGYTF.

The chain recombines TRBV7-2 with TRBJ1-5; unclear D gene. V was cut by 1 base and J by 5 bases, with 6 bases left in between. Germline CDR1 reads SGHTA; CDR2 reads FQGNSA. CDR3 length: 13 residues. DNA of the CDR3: TGTGCCAGCAGCTTAGGAGAAGATCAGCCCCAGCATTTT. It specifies CASSLGEDQPQHF.

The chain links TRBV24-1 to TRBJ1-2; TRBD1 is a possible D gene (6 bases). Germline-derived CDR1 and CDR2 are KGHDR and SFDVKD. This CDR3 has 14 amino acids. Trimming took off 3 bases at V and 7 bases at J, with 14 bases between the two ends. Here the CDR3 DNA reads TGTGCCACCAGTGATCCCGGGGTACAGGGTGGCTACACCTTC. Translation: CATSDPGVQGGYTF.

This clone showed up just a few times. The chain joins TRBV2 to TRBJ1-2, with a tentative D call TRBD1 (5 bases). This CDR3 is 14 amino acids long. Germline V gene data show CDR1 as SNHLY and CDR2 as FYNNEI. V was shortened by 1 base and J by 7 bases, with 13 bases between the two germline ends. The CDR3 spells CASSEGGAIGGYTF. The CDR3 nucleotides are TGTGCCAGCAGTGAAGGGGGCGCGATAGGTGGCTACACCTTC. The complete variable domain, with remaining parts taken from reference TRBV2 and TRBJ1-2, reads EPEVTQTPSHQVTQMGQEVILRCVPISNHLYFYWYRQILGQKVEFLVSFYNNEISEKSEIFDDQFSVERPDGSNFTLKIRSTKLEDSAMYFCASSEGGAIGGYTFGSGTRLTVV.

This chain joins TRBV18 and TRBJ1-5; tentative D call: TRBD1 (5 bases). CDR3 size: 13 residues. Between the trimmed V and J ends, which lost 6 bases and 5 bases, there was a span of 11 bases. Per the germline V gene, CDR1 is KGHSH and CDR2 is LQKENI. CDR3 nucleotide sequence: TGTGCCAGCTCCCAGGGAACCGATCAGCCCCAGCATTTT. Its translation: CASSQGTDQPQHF.

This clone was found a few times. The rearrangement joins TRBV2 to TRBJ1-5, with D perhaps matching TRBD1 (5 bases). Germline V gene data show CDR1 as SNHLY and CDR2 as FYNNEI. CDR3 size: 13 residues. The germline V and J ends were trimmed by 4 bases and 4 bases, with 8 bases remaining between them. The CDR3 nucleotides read TGTGCCAGCAGTGGACAGACGAATCAGCCCCAGCATTTT. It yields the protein CASSGQTNQPQHF.

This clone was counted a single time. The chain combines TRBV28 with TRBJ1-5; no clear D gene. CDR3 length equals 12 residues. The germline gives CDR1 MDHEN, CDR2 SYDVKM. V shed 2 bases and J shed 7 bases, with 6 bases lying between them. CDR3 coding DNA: TGTGCCAGCAGTTTAGGCGGGCAGCCCCAGCATTTT. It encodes CASSLGGQPQHF.

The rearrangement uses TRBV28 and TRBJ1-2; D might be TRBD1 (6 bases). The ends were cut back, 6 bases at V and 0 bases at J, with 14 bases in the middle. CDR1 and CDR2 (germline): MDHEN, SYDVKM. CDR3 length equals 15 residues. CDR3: CASRSQTGSNYGYTF. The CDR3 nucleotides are TGTGCCAGCAGGTCGCAGACAGGATCTAACTATGGCTACACCTTC.

This CDR3 reads CASSRDRGSETLHF. CDR3 nucleotide sequence: TGTGCCAGCAGTCGAGACAGGGGGTCGGAAACCCTCCACTTT. V and J are TRBV7-9 and TRBJ1-6; TRBD1 matches at 9 bases. Germline V CDR1 and CDR2: SEHNR, FQNEAQ (reference sequence). There are 14 residues in the CDR3. V shed 6 bases, J shed 14 bases, and the junction held 11 bases outside the gene matches.

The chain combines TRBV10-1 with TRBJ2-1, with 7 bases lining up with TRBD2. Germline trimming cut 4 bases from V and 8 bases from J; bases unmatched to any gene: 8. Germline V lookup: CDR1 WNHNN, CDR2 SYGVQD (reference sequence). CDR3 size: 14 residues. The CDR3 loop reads CASSVRAGYDEQFF. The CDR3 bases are TGCGCCAGCAGTGTCCGAGCGGGATACGATGAGCAGTTCTTC.

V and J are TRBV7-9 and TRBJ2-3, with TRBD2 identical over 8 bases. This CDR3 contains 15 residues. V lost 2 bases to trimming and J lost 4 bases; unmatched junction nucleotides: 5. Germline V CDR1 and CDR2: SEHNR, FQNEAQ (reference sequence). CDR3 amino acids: CASSLLRGGADTQYF. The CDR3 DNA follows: TGTGCCAGCAGCTTACTTCGGGGGGGCGCAGATACGCAGTATTTT.

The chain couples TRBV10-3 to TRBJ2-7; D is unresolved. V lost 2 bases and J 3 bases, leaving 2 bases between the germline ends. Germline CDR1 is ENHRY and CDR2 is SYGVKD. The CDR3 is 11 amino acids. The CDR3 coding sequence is TGTGCCATCAGTGAGCTCTACGAGCAGTACTTC. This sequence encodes CAISELYEQYF.

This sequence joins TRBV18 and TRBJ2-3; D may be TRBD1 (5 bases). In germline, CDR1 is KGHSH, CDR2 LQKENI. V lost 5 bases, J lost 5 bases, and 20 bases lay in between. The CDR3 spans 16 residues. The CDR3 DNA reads TGTGCCAGCTCAGTCAATTATATAGGGGTTGGAGATACGCAGTATTTT. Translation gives CASSVNYIGVGDTQYF.

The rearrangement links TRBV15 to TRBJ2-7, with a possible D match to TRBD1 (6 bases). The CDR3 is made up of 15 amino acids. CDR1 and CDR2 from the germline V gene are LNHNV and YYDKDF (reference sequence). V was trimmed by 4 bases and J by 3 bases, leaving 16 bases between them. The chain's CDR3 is CATSKVRGNDYEQYF. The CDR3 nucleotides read TGTGCCACCAGCAAAGTCAGGGGAAATGACTACGAGCAGTACTTC.

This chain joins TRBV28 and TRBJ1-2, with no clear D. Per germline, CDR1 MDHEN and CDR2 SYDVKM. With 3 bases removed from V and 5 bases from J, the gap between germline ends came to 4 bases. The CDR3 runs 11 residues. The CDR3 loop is CASSFGYGYTF. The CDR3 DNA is TGTGCCAGCAGTTTCGGGTATGGCTACACCTTC.

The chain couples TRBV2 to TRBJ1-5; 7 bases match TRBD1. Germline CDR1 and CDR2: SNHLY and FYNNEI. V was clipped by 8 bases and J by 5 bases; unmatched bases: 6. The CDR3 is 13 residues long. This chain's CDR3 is CASERDRDQPQHF. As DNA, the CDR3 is TGTGCCAGCGAAAGAGACAGGGATCAGCCCCAGCATTTT.

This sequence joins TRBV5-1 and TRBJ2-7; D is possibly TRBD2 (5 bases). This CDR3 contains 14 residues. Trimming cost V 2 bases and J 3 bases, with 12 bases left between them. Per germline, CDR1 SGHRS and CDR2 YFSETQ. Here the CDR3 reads CASSFGLASYEQYF. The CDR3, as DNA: TGCGCCAGCAGCTTTGGACTTGCTAGCTACGAGCAGTACTTC.

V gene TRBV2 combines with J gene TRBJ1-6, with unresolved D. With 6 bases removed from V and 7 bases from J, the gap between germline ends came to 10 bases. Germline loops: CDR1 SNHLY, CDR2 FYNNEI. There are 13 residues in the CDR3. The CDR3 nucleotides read TGTGCCAGCAGCAGGTCGGGAAATTCACCCCTCCACTTT. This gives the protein CASSRSGNSPLHF.

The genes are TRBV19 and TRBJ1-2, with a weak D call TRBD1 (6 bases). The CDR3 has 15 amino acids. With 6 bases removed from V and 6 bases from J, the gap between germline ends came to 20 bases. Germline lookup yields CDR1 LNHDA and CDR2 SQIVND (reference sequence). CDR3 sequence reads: CASSLDRGANNGYTF. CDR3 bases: TGTGCCAGTAGCCTCGATCGGGGGGCGAATAATGGCTACACCTTC.

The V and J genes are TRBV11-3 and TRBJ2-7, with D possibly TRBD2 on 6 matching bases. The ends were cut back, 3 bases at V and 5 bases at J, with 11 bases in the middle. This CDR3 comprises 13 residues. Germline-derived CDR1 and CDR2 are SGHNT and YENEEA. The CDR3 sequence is CASSFSLAHEQYF. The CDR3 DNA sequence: TGTGCCAGCAGCTTTTCCCTAGCGCACGAGCAGTACTTC.

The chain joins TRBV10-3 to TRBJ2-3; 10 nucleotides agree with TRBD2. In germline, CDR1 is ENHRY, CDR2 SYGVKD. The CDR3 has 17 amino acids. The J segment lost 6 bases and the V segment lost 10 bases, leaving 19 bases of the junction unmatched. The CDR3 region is CATIPGGSGGLKDTQYF. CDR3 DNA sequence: TGTGCCACCATACCCGGCGGTAGCGGGGGGCTTAAGGATACGCAGTATTTT.

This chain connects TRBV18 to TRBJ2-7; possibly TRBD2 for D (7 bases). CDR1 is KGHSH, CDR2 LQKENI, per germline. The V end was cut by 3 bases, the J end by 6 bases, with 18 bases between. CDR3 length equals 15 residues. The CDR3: CASSPPGAGLGEQYF. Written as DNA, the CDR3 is TGTGCCAGCTCACCCCCGGGGGCCGGACTAGGCGAGCAGTACTTC. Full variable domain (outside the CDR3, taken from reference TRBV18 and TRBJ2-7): NAGVMQNPRHLVRRRGQEARLRCSPMKGHSHVYWYRQLPEEGLKFMVYLQKENIIDESGMPKERFSAEFPKEGPSILRIQQVVRGDSAAYFCASSPPGAGLGEQYFGPGTRLTVT.

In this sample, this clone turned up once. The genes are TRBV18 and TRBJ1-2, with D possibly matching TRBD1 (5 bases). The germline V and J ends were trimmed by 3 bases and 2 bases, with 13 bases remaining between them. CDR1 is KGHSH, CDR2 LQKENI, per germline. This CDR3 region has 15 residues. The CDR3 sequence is CASSPLGGLNYGYTF. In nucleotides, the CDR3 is TGTGCCAGCTCACCGTTGGGGGGGTTGAACTATGGCTACACCTTC.